The 16 T cell receptor beta chains listed next were all sequenced from one sample in a study of graft-versus-host responses after intestinal transplantation. These receptors' targets are unknown. TCRdb's copy holds only in-frame clones and misses some; the assay was immunoSEQ multiplex PCR. The sample shows roughly 99,000 clones, less than 95% of them seen only once. Sequencing was performed on unstimulated CD8+ T cells sorted from spleen or lymph node cells, taken before transplant. Every receptor here comes from a human donor who was the organ donor for an intestinal transplant.

The chain is built from TRBV5-1 and TRBJ2-5; tentatively, D is TRBD2 (6 bases). Germline V gives CDR1 SGHRS, CDR2 YFSETQ. This CDR3 region has 15 residues. The V end lost 0 bases, the J end lost 1 base, and 10 bases lay between the germline ends. CDR3 nucleotide sequence: TGCGCCAGCAGCTTGGACCCTAGCGCCCAAGAGACCCAGTACTTC. It codes for CASSLDPSAQETQYF.

This clone was observed a few times. The chain recombines TRBV6-6 with TRBJ2-7, with D unresolved. The CDR3 length is 14 residues. The germline CDR1 and CDR2 sequences are MNHNY and SVGAGI (reference sequence). The germline V and J ends were trimmed by 1 base and 0 bases, with 7 bases remaining between them. The CDR3 coding sequence is TGTGCCAGCAGTTACTTATCAGTCTCCTACGAGCAGTACTTC. Translating it yields CASSYLSVSYEQYF.

The chain couples TRBV6-5 to TRBJ1-2; TRBD1 agrees at 8 bases. The CDR3 covers 15 residues. Losses at the gene ends were 0 bases for V and 6 bases for J; bases not matched to a gene: 6. Germline-derived CDR1 and CDR2 are MNHEY and SVGAGI. In nucleotides, the CDR3 is TGTGCCAGCAGTTACTCGTTGGCGACAGGGGATGGCTACACCTTC. Protein: CASSYSLATGDGYTF.

The V and J genes are TRBV5-1 and TRBJ2-3, with D tentatively TRBD2 (6 bases). Trimming cost V 4 bases and J 1 base, with 16 bases left between them. The germline V gene encodes CDR1 SGHRS and CDR2 YFSETQ. CDR3 length equals 16 residues. DNA for the CDR3: TGCGCCAGCAGCCTGGGGTTCGGGGGTCGCACAGATACGCAGTATTTT. Translating gives CASSLGFGGRTDTQYF. The full variable domain, in which reference TRBV5-1 and TRBJ2-3 provide the parts outside the CDR3, is KAGVTQTPRYLIKTRGQQVTLSCSPISGHRSVSWYQQTPGQGLQFLFEYFSETQRNKGNFPGRFSGRQFSNSRSEMNVSTLELGDSALYLCASSLGFGGRTDTQYFGPGTRLTVL.

The chain joins TRBV15 to TRBJ1-2, with a tentative D call TRBD1 (6 bases). CDR1 is LNHNV, CDR2 YYDKDF, per germline (reference sequence). The CDR3 has 15 amino acids. The V and J ends lost 1 base and 8 bases respectively, with 17 bases between them. DNA for the CDR3: TGTGCCACCAGCAGAGTCCGGACCCCAGGGGACGGCTACACCTTC. The encoded protein is CATSRVRTPGDGYTF.

The chain couples TRBV11-3 to TRBJ2-1; D ambiguous. The CDR3 has 17 residues. V was clipped by 0 bases and J by 5 bases, with 17 bases between them. Per the germline V gene, CDR1 is SGHNT and CDR2 is YENEEA. CDR3 region: CASSLDWALPPDNEQFF. CDR3 nucleotides: TGTGCCAGCAGCTTAGATTGGGCCCTTCCTCCGGACAATGAGCAGTTCTTC.

This clone was found once. Other nucleotide sequences in the sample specify the same CDR3. The chain has TRBV28 and TRBJ1-1; D perhaps matches TRBD1 (5 bases). The CDR3 is made up of 13 amino acids. Germline V gives CDR1 MDHEN, CDR2 SYDVKM. Trimming shortened V by 5 bases and J by 1 base, and 8 bases separated the two germline ends. Here the CDR3 reads CASSLTGNTEAFF. The DNA for the CDR3 is TGTGCCAGCAGTCTAACAGGGAACACTGAAGCTTTCTTT.

The chain links TRBV11-1 to TRBJ2-7; 8 positions match TRBD1. CDR1 and CDR2 from the germline V gene are SGHAT and FQDESV (reference sequence). The CDR3 spans 16 residues. V lost 1 base to trimming and J lost 6 bases; unmatched junction nucleotides: 11. CDR3 coding DNA: TGTGCCAGCAGCTTAGAGGGACAGGCCTCGGCCTTCGAGCAGTACTTC. It encodes CASSLEGQASAFEQYF. The full variable domain, rest sourced from reference TRBV11-1 and TRBJ2-7, is EAEVAQSPRYKITEKSQAVAFWCDPISGHATLYWYRQILGQGPELLVQFQDESVVDDSQLPKDRFSAERLKGVDSTLKIQPAELGDSAMYLCASSLEGQASAFEQYFGPGTRLTVT.

This clone showed up just once. The CDR3 reads CASSLLNRVRGNTIYF. In DNA, the CDR3 is TGTGCCAGCAGTTTACTGAACCGGGTTCGCGGAAACACCATATATTTT. This rearrangement joins TRBV28 to TRBJ1-3; D gene unclear. The CDR3 spans 16 residues. The germline V gene has CDR1 MDHEN and CDR2 SYDVKM. V was cut by 2 bases and J by 4 bases, with 15 bases left in between.

V is TRBV5-1 and J is TRBJ1-1, with no clear D. Trimming removed 0 bases at V and 4 bases at J, with 7 bases between. CDR1 is SGHRS and CDR2 is YFSETQ in the germline V gene. The CDR3 runs to 13 residues. The DNA for the CDR3 is TGCGCCAGCAGCTTGGTTCCCAGCACTGAAGCTTTCTTT. It translates to CASSLVPSTEAFF.

This clone was seen only once. The V call is TRBV19, the J call TRBJ1-5; tentatively, D is TRBD1 (5 bases). There are 13 residues in the CDR3. CDR1 and CDR2 from the germline V gene are LNHDA and SQIVND (reference sequence). Trimming pared 6 bases from V and 5 bases from J, leaving 11 bases between. CDR3: CASSTPTDQPQHF. CDR3 DNA sequence: TGTGCCAGTAGCACACCGACAGATCAGCCCCAGCATTTT.

This clone was counted a single time. V is TRBV4-1 and J is TRBJ2-2, with a possible D match to TRBD2 (6 bases). Germline V gene data show CDR1 as MGHRA and CDR2 as YSYEKL. This CDR3 region has 15 residues. V lost 0 bases and J lost 7, with 12 bases in between. The chain's CDR3 is CASSQESLAGGELFF. Written as DNA, the CDR3 is TGCGCCAGCAGCCAAGAATCACTAGCCGGCGGGGAGCTGTTTTTT.

The chain recombines TRBV28 with TRBJ1-3, with D perhaps matching TRBD1 (6 bases). The V end was cut by 11 bases, the J end by 2 bases, with 13 bases between. Germline CDR1 reads MDHEN; CDR2 reads SYDVKM. The CDR3 consists of 13 residues. CDR3 amino acids: CACSGVPGNTIYF. CDR3 coding DNA: TGTGCCTGCTCAGGGGTGCCTGGAAACACCATATATTTT.

The chain uses TRBV9 and TRBJ2-2, with 9 bases lining up with TRBD2. V shed 1 base and J 5 bases; nucleotides not matched to a gene: 9. Germline loops: CDR1 SGDLS, CDR2 YYNGEE. The CDR3 contains 17 residues. CDR3 sequence reads: CASSVRAGGPRTGELFF. In nucleotides, the CDR3 is TGTGCCAGCAGCGTAAGGGCGGGAGGGCCCAGGACCGGGGAGCTGTTTTTT.

This chain's CDR3 is CASSYSERGPYGYTF. The CDR3 nucleotides read TGTGCCAGCAGTTACTCGGAGAGGGGGCCCTATGGCTACACCTTC. The rearrangement links TRBV6-6 to TRBJ1-2; 7 bases match TRBD1. With V trimmed by 0 bases and J by 4 bases, 5 bases remained unmatched. Germline loops: CDR1 MNHNY, CDR2 SVGAGI (reference sequence). This CDR3 is 15 amino acids long.

The V and J genes are TRBV6-5 and TRBJ2-5, with TRBD2 matching over 7 bases. From germline, CDR1 is MNHEY and CDR2 SVGAGI. After removal of 0 bases from V and 4 bases from J, the junction contained 8 bases not matched to a gene. This CDR3 has 16 residues. DNA for the CDR3: TGTGCCAGCAGTTACTCGGGAGGGCCTGGTAGAGAGACCCAGTACTTC. Amino acids: CASSYSGGPGRETQYF.